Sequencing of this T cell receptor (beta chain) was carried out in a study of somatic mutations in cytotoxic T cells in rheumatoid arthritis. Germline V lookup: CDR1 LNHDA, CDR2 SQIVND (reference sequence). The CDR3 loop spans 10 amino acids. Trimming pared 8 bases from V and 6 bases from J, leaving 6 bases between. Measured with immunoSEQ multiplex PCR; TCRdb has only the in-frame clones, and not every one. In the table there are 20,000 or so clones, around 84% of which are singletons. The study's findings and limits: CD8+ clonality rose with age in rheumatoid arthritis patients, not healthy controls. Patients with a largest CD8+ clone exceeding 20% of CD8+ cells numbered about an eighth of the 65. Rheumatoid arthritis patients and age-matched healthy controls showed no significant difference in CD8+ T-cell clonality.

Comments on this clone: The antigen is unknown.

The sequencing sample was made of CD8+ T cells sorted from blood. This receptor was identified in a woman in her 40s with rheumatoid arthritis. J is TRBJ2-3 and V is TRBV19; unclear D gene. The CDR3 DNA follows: TGTGCCAGTGGAGTGGATACGCAGTATTTT. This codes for CASGVDTQYF.